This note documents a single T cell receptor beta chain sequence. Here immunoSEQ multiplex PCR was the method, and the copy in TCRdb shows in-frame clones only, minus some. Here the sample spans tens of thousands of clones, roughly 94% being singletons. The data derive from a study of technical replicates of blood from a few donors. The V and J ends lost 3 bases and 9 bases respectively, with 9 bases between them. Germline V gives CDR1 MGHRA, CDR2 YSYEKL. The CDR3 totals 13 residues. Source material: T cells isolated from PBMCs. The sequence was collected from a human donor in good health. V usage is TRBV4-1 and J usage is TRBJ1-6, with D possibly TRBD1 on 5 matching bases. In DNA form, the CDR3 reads TGCGCCAGCAGCCAGGCAGGGCCTTCACCCCTCCACTTT. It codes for CASSQAGPSPLHF.